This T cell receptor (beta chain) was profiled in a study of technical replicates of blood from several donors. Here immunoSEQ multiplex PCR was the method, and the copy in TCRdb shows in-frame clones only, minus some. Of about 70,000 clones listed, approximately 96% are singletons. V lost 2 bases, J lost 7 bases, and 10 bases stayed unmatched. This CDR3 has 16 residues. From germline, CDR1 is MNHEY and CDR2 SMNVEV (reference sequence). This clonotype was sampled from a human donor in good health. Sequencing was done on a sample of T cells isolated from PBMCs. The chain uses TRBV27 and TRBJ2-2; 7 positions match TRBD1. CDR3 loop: CASSLRQGEYDGELFF. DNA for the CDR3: TGTGCCAGCAGTTTACGTCAGGGGGAATATGACGGGGAGCTGTTTTTT.